This TCR beta chain was identified in a study of T cell changes during pregnancy in multiple sclerosis. Between the trimmed V and J ends, which lost 0 bases and 2 bases, there was a span of 15 bases. CDR3 length: 17 amino acids. The germline gives CDR1 SGDLS, CDR2 YYNGEE. This clone was detected only once. TCRdb's copy holds only in-frame clones and misses some; the assay was immunoSEQ multiplex PCR. The table shows around 49,000 clones, with around 90% occurring only once. This TCR was recovered from a female donor in good health, enrolled as a control in a pregnancy study. Sequencing was performed on peripheral blood, taken after pregnancy. The chain employs TRBV9 and TRBJ1-3, with D possibly matching TRBD1 (5 bases). CDR3: CASSVGVQGRAGNTIYF. The CDR3 region has the DNA TGTGCCAGCAGCGTAGGAGTCCAGGGCCGGGCTGGAAACACCATATATTTT.